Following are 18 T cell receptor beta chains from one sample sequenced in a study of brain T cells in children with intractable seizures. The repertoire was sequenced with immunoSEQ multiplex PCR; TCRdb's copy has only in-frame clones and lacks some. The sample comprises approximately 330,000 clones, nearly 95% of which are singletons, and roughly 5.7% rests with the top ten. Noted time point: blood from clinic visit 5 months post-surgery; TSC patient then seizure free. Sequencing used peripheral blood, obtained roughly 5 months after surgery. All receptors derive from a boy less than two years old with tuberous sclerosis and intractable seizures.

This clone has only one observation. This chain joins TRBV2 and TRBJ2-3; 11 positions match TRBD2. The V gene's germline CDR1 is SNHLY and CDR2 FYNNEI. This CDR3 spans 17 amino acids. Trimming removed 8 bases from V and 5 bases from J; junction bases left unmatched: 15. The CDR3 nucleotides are TGTGCCAGCGGATCAACTAGCGGGGGCCGTCTAGGAGATACGCAGTATTTT. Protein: CASGSTSGGRLGDTQYF.

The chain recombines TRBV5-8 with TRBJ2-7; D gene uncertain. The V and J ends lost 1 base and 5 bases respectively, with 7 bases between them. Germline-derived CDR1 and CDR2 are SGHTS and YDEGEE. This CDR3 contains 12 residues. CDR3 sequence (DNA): TGTGCCAGCAGCTTGTCTGTTGACGAGCAGTACTTC. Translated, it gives CASSLSVDEQYF.

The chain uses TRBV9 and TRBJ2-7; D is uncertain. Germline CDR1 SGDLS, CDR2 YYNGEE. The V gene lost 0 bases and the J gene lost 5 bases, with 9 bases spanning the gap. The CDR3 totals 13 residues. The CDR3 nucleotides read TGTGCCAGCAGCGTAGACCCAGGCAACGAGCAGTACTTC. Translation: CASSVDPGNEQYF.

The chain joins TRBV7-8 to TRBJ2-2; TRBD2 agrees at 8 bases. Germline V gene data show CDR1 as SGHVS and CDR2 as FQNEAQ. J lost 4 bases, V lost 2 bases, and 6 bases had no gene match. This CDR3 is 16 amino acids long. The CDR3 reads CASSLKVLAATGELFF. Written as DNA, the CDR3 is TGTGCCAGCAGCTTAAAAGTACTAGCGGCCACCGGGGAGCTGTTTTTT.

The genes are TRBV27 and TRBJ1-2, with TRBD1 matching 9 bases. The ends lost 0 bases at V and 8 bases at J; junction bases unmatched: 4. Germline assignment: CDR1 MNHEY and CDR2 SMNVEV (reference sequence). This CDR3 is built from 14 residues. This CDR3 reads CASSLSRTGVGYTF. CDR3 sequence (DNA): TGTGCCAGCAGTTTATCTCGGACAGGGGTAGGCTACACCTTC.

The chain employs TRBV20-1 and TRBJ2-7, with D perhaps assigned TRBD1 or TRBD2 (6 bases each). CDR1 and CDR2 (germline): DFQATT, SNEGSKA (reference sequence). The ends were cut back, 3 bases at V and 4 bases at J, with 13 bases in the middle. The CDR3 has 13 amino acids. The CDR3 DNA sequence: TGCAGTGCTAGTTGGGGGGCGTTTTACGAGCAGTACTTC. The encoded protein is CSASWGAFYEQYF.

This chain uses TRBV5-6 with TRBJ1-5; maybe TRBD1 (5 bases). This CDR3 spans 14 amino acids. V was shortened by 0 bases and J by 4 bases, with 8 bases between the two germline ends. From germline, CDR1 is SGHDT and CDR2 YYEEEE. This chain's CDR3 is CASSLGGINQPQHF. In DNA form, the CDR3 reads TGTGCCAGCAGCTTGGGGGGCATAAATCAGCCCCAGCATTTT.

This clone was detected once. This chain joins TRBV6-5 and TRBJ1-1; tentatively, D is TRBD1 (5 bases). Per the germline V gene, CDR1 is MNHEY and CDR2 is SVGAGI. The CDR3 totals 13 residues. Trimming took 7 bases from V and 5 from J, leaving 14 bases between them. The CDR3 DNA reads TGTGCCAGCATACGTATCGGGGGAACTGAAGCTTTCTTT. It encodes CASIRIGGTEAFF.

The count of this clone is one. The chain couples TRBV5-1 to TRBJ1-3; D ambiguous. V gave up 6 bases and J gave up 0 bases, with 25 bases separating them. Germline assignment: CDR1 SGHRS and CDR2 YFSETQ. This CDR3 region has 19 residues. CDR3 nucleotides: TGCGCCAGCACGCCCCGCCCGCCGCGGGGTGGAGACTCTGGAAACACCATATATTTT. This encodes CASTPRPPRGGDSGNTIYF.

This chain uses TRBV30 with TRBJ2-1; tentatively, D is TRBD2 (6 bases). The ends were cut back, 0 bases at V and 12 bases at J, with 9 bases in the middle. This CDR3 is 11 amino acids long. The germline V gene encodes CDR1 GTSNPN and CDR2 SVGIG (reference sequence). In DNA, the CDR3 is TGTGCCTGGAGTGTAGAGGGAGGGCAGTTCTTC. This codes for CAWSVEGGQFF.

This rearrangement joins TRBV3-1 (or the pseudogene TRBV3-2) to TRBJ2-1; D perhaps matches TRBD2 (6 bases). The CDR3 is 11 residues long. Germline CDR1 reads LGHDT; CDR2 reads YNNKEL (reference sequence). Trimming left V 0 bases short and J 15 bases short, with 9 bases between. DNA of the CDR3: TGTGCCAGCAGCCAAGAGACTAGAAGGTTCTTC. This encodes CASSQETRRFF.

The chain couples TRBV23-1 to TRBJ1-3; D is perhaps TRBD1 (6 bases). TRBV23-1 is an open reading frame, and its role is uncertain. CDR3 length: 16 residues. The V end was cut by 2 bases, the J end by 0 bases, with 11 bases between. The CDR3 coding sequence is TGCGCCAGCAGTCAAGGGGACACAAGCTCTGGAAACACCATATATTTT. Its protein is CASSQGDTSSGNTIYF.

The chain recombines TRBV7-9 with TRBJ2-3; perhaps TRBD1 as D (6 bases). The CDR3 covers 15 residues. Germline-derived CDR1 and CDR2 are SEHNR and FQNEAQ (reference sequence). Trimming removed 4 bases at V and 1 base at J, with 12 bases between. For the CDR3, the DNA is TGTGCCAGCAGCTCCAGGGGACCCGGCACAGATACGCAGTATTTT. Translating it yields CASSSRGPGTDTQYF.

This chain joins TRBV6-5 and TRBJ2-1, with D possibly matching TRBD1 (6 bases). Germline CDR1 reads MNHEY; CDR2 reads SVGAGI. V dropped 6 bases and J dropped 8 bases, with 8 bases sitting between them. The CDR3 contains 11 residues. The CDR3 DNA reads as TGTGCCAGCAGCCAGGGGTATGAGCAGTTCTTC. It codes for CASSQGYEQFF.

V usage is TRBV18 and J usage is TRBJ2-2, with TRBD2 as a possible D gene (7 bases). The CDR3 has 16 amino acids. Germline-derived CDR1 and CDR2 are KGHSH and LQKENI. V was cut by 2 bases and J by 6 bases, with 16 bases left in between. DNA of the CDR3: TGTGCCAGCTCACCATCCGGGGGGCCATTGTCCGGGGAGCTGTTTTTT. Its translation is CASSPSGGPLSGELFF.

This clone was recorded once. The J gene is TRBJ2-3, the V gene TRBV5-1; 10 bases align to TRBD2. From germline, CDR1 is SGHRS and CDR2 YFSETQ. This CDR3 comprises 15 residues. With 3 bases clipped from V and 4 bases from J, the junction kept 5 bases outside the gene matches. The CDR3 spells CASSYWTSGSDTQYF. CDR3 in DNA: TGCGCCAGCAGCTACTGGACTAGCGGATCAGATACGCAGTATTTT.

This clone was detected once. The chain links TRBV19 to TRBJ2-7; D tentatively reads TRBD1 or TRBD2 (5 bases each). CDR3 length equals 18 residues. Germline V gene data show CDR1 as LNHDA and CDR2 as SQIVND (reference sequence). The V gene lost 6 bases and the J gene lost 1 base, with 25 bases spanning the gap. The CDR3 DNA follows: TGTGCCAGTAGCACCCGCCCCGAGGTTCGGGGCCGATCCTACGAGCAGTACTTC. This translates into CASSTRPEVRGRSYEQYF.

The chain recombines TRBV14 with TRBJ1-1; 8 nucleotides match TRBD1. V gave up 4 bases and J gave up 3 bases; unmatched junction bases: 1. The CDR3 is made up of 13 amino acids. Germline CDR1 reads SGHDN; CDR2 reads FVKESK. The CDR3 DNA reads TGTGCCAGCAGCCGGACAGGGCACACTGAAGCTTTCTTT. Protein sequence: CASSRTGHTEAFF.